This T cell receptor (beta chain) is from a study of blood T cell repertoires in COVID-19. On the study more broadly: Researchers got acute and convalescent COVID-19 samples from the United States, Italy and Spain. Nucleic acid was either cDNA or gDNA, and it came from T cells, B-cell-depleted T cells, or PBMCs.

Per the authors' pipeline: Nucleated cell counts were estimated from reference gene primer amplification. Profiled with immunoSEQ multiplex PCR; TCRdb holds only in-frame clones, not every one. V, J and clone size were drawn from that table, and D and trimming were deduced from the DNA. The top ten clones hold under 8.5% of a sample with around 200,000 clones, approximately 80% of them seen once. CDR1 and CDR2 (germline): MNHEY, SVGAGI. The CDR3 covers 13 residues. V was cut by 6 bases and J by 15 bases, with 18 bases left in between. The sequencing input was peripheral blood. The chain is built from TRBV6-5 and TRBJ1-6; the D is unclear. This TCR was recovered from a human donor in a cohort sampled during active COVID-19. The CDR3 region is CASRRAGLEVLHF. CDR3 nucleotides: TGTGCCAGCAGGAGGGCAGGTCTTGAAGTCCTCCACTTT.